The clone carrying this T cell receptor beta chain has a count of ten or more. Original processing notes: Counts of nucleated cells, estimated from reference gene primer amplification, were obtained. Some clones are missing from TCRdb's copy, which holds only in-frame ones; the method was immunoSEQ multiplex PCR. The V and J calls and the clone size are those of that table, but D and trimming were determined from the DNA. The sample contains more than 110,000 clones, around 87% of which appear only once. The entry originates in a study of blood T cell repertoires in COVID-19. The wider study: Some COVID-19 samples were acute and others convalescent; all came from the United States, Italy and Spain. T cells, B-cell-depleted T cells, or PBMCs supplied cDNA or gDNA.

The clonotype comes from a woman aged 40 to 50 with acute or convalescent COVID-19. The sequenced material came from peripheral blood.

CDR3 in amino acids: CASSYSATSGDTQYF. In DNA, the CDR3 is TGTGCCAGCAGTTACTCAGCGACTAGCGGCGATACGCAGTATTTT. The V and J genes are TRBV6-2 or TRBV6-3 and TRBJ2-3, with TRBD2 matching 9 bases. The V segment lost 0 bases and the J segment 6 bases; nucleotides outside the gene matches: 4. The length of the CDR3 is 15 residues. The germline gives CDR1 MNHEY, CDR2 SVGEGT.